The source of this T cell receptor (beta chain) is a study of cytomegalovirus exposure and HLA in healthy donors. Study-level findings and limits: Among the sequence variants, a highly shared cluster was likely an artifact of sequencing.

Concerning this clone: Its antigen is not known.

This CDR3 is 16 amino acids long. Germline lookup yields CDR1 SGHRS and CDR2 YFSETQ. Trimming took off 0 bases at V and 0 bases at J, with 11 bases between the two ends. 60 Vbeta and 13 Jbeta primers were used in PCR. The repertoire was sequenced with immunoSEQ multiplex PCR; TCRdb's copy has only in-frame clones and lacks some. Of about 130,000 clones in the sample, 80% to 85% are singletons; the top ten hold 1.2%. V is TRBV5-1 and J is TRBJ2-3, with D tentatively TRBD2 (5 bases). The clonotype comes from a boy between 10 and 17 years old in good health and CMV-seronegative. Material: PBMCs. In DNA form, the CDR3 reads TGCGCCAGCAGCTTGGTGGTAGCGCCTAGCACAGATACGCAGTATTTT. Amino acid sequence: CASSLVVAPSTDTQYF.